The 15 T cell receptor beta chains given below trace back to one sample, sequenced in a study of T-cell reconstitution after alpha-beta-depleted transplantation in children. For TCRbeta, the library was prepared with unique molecular identifiers. TCRdb reprocessed the PCR reads with MiXCR, giving one entry per CDR3 protein. The repertoire includes 250,000 to 300,000 distinct CDR3 sequences, over 9% of them detected once, and 7.5% sits in the top ten. The sample here was PBMCs, taken before TCRalphabeta/CD19-depleted stem cell transplant. The receptors were gathered from a boy less than two years old with acute myeloid leukemia, due to receive a stem cell transplant.

This clonotype was seen many times. This chain joins TRBV12-3 or TRBV12-4 and TRBJ1-5, with D maybe TRBD1 (6 bases). This CDR3 comprises 14 residues. Trimming stripped 5 bases from V and 3 bases from J, with 11 bases between. CDR3 nucleotide sequence: TGTGCCAGCAGTAACGGACAGTACAATCAGCCCCAGCATTTT. This sequence encodes CASSNGQYNQPQHF.

Many counts were recorded for this clonotype. The chain joins TRBV12-3 or TRBV12-4 to TRBJ2-1, with 13 bases aligning to TRBD2. V trimming: 6 bases; J trimming: 10 bases; junction bases outside the gene matches: 9. The CDR3 is 15 residues long. CDR3 amino acids: CASSLLAGGPGEQFF. The DNA of the CDR3 is TGTGCCAGCAGCCTACTAGCGGGAGGGCCTGGCGAGCAGTTCTTC.

This clonotype appeared many times. J is TRBJ1-3 and V is TRBV20-1; 7 bases are a match to TRBD1. Looked up from germline, CDR1 is DFQATT and CDR2 is SNEGSKA (reference sequence). Losses at the gene ends were 4 bases for V and 0 bases for J; bases not matched to a gene: 9. This CDR3 comprises 16 residues. CDR3 nucleotides: TGCAGTGCTACCCGGACAGGTCGACGCTCTGGAAACACCATATATTTT. Encoded protein: CSATRTGRRSGNTIYF.

This clonotype was found many times. The rearrangement links TRBV7-2 to TRBJ2-5, with 14 nucleotides matching TRBD2. With V trimmed by 5 bases and J by 0 bases, 2 bases remained unmatched. The CDR3 covers 16 residues. The germline V gene has CDR1 SGHTA and CDR2 FQGNSA. CDR3 bases: TGTGCCAGCAGCCGGACTAGCGGGGGGTACCAAGAGACCCAGTACTTC. It specifies CASSRTSGGYQETQYF.

This clonotype was counted at least ten times. The CDR3 bases are TGCGCCAGCAGCTTGGGCAGGGGAGCCGAGCAGTACTTC. This encodes CASSLGRGAEQYF. The chain links TRBV5-1 to TRBJ2-7, with a weak D call TRBD1 (6 bases). V lost 0 bases to trimming and J lost 6 bases, with 10 bases between them. The germline CDR1 and CDR2 sequences are SGHRS and YFSETQ. CDR3 length: 13 residues.

The chain employs TRBV12-3 or TRBV12-4 and TRBJ2-7; no clear D. This CDR3 comprises 13 residues. The germline V and J ends were trimmed by 4 bases and 3 bases, with 10 bases remaining between them. In nucleotides, the CDR3 is TGTGCCAGCAGTTCCGCGTGGAGCTACGAGCAGTACTTC. Amino acid sequence: CASSSAWSYEQYF.

At least ten counts were recorded for this clonotype. This chain links TRBV6-5 with TRBJ2-7; 11 bases agree with TRBD1. The CDR3 has 16 amino acids. CDR1 and CDR2 (germline): MNHEY, SVGAGI. The V and J ends lost 6 bases and 1 base, in that order; junction bases with no gene match: 8. The CDR3 DNA reads as TGTGCCAGCAGGGGAACCGGGACAGGGGGGTCCTACGAGCAGTACTTC. This sequence encodes CASRGTGTGGSYEQYF.

In its sample, this clonotype was seen many times. This rearrangement joins TRBV14 to TRBJ2-3; TRBD2 agrees at 11 bases. The CDR3 loop spans 16 amino acids. From germline, CDR1 is SGHDN and CDR2 FVKESK. Unmatched junction bases numbered 7, after V lost 4 bases and J lost 4 bases. The DNA for the CDR3 is TGTGCCAGCAGCCCCCGACTAGCGGGGTATGCAGATACGCAGTATTTT. This codes for CASSPRLAGYADTQYF.

This clonotype was counted ten times or more. The chain joins TRBV20-1 to TRBJ2-5, with D perhaps TRBD1 (6 bases). Deletions cut 1 base from V and 1 base from J, with 10 bases between. Germline loops: CDR1 DFQATT, CDR2 SNEGSKA (reference sequence). The CDR3 totals 14 residues. CDR3 sequence: CSARAQGRQETQYF. The CDR3 DNA reads TGCAGTGCTAGAGCGCAGGGGCGCCAAGAGACCCAGTACTTC.

A few counts support this clonotype. This chain links TRBV5-5 with TRBJ2-2; possibly TRBD1 or TRBD2 for D (5 bases each). The length of the CDR3 is 16 residues. Trimming removed 4 bases at V and 5 bases at J, with 18 bases between. Germline V gives CDR1 SGHKS, CDR2 YYEKEE (reference sequence). CDR3 amino acids: CASSLLPVGGTGELFF. In DNA, the CDR3 is TGTGCCAGCAGCCTACTCCCTGTTGGGGGAACCGGGGAGCTGTTTTTT. Together with reference TRBV5-5 and TRBJ2-2, the CDR3 gives the full variable domain: DAGVTQSPTHLIKTRGQQVTLRCSPISGHKSVSWYQQVLGQGPQFIFQYYEKEERGRGNFPDRFSARQFPNYSSELNVNALLLGDSALYLCASSLLPVGGTGELFFGEGSRLTVL.

V is TRBV5-1 and J is TRBJ2-1; a weak D match, TRBD2 (7 bases). Germline assignment: CDR1 SGHRS and CDR2 YFSETQ. Trimming left V 4 bases short and J 4 bases short, with 15 bases between. The CDR3 loop spans 15 amino acids. This chain's CDR3 is CASSGGAPPYNEQFF. In DNA form, the CDR3 reads TGCGCCAGCAGCGGGGGGGCCCCTCCTTACAATGAGCAGTTCTTC.

Regarding this clonotype: A read error may be the cause here, since a much bigger clone is one base away. The V and J genes are TRBV20-1 and TRBJ2-7; 7 nucleotides agree with TRBD1. Germline trimming cut 5 bases from V and 2 bases from J; bases unmatched to any gene: 9. This CDR3 contains 14 residues. The germline V gene has CDR1 DFQATT and CDR2 SNEGSKA (reference sequence). The CDR3 loop is CSAPRQGTTYEQYF. CDR3 DNA: TGCAGTGCTCCTCGACAGGGAACCACCTACGAGCAGTACTTC.

This clonotype was seen only a few times. J is TRBJ2-1 and V is TRBV5-5, with D possibly called TRBD1 or TRBD2 (5 bases each). The CDR3 is 16 residues long. The germline V gene has CDR1 SGHKS and CDR2 YYEKEE (reference sequence). V gave up 4 bases and J gave up 5 bases, with 19 bases separating them. In DNA form, the CDR3 reads TGTGCCAGCAGCACGGGGACCGCAATGGGCCACAATGAGCAGTTCTTC. It codes for CASSTGTAMGHNEQFF.

The chain employs TRBV28 and TRBJ1-1; D is perhaps TRBD1 (6 bases). This CDR3 spans 12 amino acids. Trimming removed 6 bases from V and 11 bases from J, with 16 bases in between. Germline lookup yields CDR1 MDHEN and CDR2 SYDVKM. The CDR3 DNA sequence: TGTGCCAGCAGGGATAACAGGGAAGAGGCTTTCTTT. It yields the protein CASRDNREEAFF.

Comment on this clonotype: A much larger clone differs from this one at a single base, so this may be a read error. The chain carries TRBV5-1 and TRBJ2-7; TRBD2 matches 10 bases. The CDR3 consists of 16 residues. CDR1 is SGHRS and CDR2 is YFSETQ in the germline V gene. The CDR3 here is CASSRGPEREGYDQYF. CDR3 coding DNA: TGCGCCAGCAGCCGGGGCCCGGAGCGGGAGGGCTACGACCAGTACTTC.